The sequence of this TCR beta chain was determined in a study of blood T cell repertoires in COVID-19. Study in general: Samples of COVID-19 (acute and convalescent) were obtained from the United States, Italy and Spain. T cells, B-cell-depleted T cells, or PBMCs supplied cDNA or gDNA.

Authors' processing steps: From reference gene primer amplification, estimates of nucleated cell counts were derived. Repertoires were generated with immunoSEQ multiplex PCR, while TCRdb's copy carries only in-frame clones and drops some. That table is the source of V, J and clone size, and D and trimming were worked out from the DNA. The sample lists approximately 68,000 clones; approximately 86% were seen once. Germline V gene sequence: CDR1 SGDLS, CDR2 YYNGEE. This CDR3 is 14 amino acids long. The J segment lost 5 bases and the V segment lost 5 bases, leaving 9 bases of the junction unmatched. The material sequenced was peripheral blood. The receptor was derived from a man older than 75 with active COVID-19. This chain joins TRBV9 and TRBJ2-7, with 8 bases lining up with TRBD1. The CDR3 DNA sequence: TGTGCCAGCAGTGAGACGACAGGGGCCCACGAGCAGTACTTC. It translates to CASSETTGAHEQYF.